The rows below give T cell receptor beta chains drawn from one sample of a study of tumor-infiltrating lymphocytes in primary liver carcinoma. TCRdb re-analysed the multiplex PCR reads in MiXCR, keeping a single row per CDR3 protein. The table shows around 210,000 distinct CDR3 sequences, with roughly 61% occurring only once. The sequencing sample was made of peripheral blood. Receptor source: a woman aged 55-69 years with primary liver carcinoma and hepatitis B virus infection. Both conserved end residues are part of each CDR3.

j_call v_call cdr3_aa
TRBJ2-1 TRBV11-2 CASSLPWASGRPRPSSYNEQFF
TRBJ2-7 TRBV7-2 CASSVAVSSYEQYF
TRBJ2-1 TRBV14 CASSQGQGAYNEQFF
TRBJ2-7 TRBV12-3/TRBV12-4 CASKLTGEPYEQYF
TRBJ1-3 TRBV5-5 CASSLGPSKSSGNTIYF
TRBJ2-3 TRBV11-2 CASSLVPGAADTQYF
TRBJ1-2 TRBV4-1 CASRVRDSSDYGHTF
TRBJ2-3 TRBV28 CASSLRQGFTDRQYF
TRBJ1-1 TRBV11-3 CASRSGQVGDTEAFF
TRBJ1-1 TRBV5-1 CASSSRDRLVNTEAFF
TRBJ2-4 TRBV11-2 CVISSLPPGRLGHIQYF
TRBJ1-2 TRBV30 CAWSRILGGYTF
TRBJ2-1 TRBV7-8 CASSPGSYNEQFF
TRBJ2-7 TRBV7-9 CASSQGESYEQYF
TRBJ1-6 TRBV28 CASRWTGPDSPLLF
TRBJ1-2 TRBV4-1 CANSREDRGYGYTF
TRBJ2-7 TRBV28 CASSEPGTSTLEQYF
TRBJ2-2 TRBV29-1 CSAIFSATGELFF
TRBJ2-7 TRBV6-2/TRBV6-3 CASSRVAASYEQYF
TRBJ2-7 TRBV6-5 CASRGSSYEQYF
TRBJ1-4 TRBV30 CAWGVLGTHEKLFF
TRBJ1-1 TRBV28 CASSWTRSGTEAFF
TRBJ2-3 TRBV11-2 CASSLTNGLLLTDTQYF
TRBJ1-2 TRBV19 CASSTPGRSYGYTF
TRBJ1-5 TRBV6-5 CASSSSRQGNGQPQHF
TRBJ1-1 TRBV12-3/TRBV12-4 CASSSTDRVNTEAFF
TRBJ2-2 TRBV11-2 CASSLDRLSNTGERFF
TRBJ2-3 TRBV5-4 CASSKQGGDTQYF
TRBJ1-5 TRBV12-3/TRBV12-4 CGSSLGQPQHF
TRBJ2-2 TRBV28 CASSLRERGELFF
TRBJ1-1 TRBV20-1 CSARVPGQGGTEAFF
TRBJ1-4 TRBV11-2 CASSHTIEANEKLFF
TRBJ2-3 TRBV10-2 CASALADTQYF
TRBJ2-2 TRBV5-1 CASRQGATGELFF
TRBJ2-1 TRBV28 CASSSVATGQFF
TRBJ1-2 TRBV4-1 CPSSQVYSPVF
TRBJ1-5 TRBV28 CASSHMTCTGGAREHF
TRBJ1-6 TRBV6-5 CASSRYYNSPLHF
TRBJ1-2 TRBV11-2 CVSSPGADYYGYTF
TRBJ2-7 TRBV28 CATLGLAGGYEQYF
TRBJ2-1 TRBV11-2 CAISLDGLYNEQFF
TRBJ2-1 TRBV4-1 CASCHPGLASNEQFF
TRBJ2-7 TRBV29-1 CSGGAREQAEPYEQYF